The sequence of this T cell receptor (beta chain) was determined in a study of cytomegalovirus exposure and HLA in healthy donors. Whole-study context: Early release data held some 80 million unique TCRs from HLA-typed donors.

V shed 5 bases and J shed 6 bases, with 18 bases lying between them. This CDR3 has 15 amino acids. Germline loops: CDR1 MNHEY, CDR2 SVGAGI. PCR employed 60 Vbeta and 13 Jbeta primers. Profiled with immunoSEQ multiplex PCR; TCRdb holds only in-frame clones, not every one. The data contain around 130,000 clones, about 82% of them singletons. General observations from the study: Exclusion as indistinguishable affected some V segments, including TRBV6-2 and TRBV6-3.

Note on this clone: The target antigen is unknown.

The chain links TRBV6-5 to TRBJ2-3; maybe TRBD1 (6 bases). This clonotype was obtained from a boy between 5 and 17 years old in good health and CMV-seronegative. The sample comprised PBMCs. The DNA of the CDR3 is TGTGCCAGCAGTGGTCTACAGGGTCCCACGGATACGCAGTATTTT. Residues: CASSGLQGPTDTQYF.